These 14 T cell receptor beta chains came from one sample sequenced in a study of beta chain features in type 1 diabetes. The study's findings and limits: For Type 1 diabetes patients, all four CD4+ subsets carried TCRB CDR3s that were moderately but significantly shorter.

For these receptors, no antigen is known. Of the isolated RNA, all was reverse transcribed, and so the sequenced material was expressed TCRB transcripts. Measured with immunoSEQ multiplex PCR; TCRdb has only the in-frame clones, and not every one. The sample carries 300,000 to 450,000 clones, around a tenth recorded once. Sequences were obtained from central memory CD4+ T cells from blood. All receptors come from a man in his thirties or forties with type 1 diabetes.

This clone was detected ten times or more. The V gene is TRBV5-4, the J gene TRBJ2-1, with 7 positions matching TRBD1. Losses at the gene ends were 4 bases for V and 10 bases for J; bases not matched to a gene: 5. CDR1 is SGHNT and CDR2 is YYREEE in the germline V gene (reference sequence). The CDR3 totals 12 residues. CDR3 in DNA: TGTGCCAGCAGCCCAGACAGGGAAGAGCAGTTCTTC. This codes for CASSPDREEQFF.

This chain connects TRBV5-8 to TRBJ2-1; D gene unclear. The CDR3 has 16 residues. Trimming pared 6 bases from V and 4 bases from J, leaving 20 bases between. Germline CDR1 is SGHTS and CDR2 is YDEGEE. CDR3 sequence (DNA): TGTGCCAGCACCACGAGTCCGGACGCAGTATACAATGAGCAGTTCTTC. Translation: CASTTSPDAVYNEQFF.

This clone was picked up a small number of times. CDR3 coding DNA: TGCAGTGCTTGGACGGATACGCAGTATTTT. Translated, it gives CSAWTDTQYF. This chain links TRBV20-1 with TRBJ2-3; D not certain. Trimming cost V 5 bases and J 6 bases, with 6 bases left between them. The CDR3 runs to 10 residues. The germline V gene has CDR1 DFQATT and CDR2 SNEGSKA (reference sequence).

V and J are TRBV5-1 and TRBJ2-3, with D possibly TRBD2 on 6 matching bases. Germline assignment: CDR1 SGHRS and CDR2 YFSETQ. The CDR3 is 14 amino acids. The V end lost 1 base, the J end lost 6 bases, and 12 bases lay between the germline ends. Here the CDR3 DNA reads TGCGCCAGCAGCTTGTTGGCCGGAGGGGATACGCAGTATTTT. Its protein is CASSLLAGGDTQYF.

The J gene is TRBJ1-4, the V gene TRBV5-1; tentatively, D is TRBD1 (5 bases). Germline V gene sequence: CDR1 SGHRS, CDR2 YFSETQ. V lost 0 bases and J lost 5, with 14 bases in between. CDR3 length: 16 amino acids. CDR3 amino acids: CASSLAPQEGNEKLFF. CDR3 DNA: TGCGCCAGCAGCTTGGCCCCACAGGAGGGAAATGAAAAACTGTTTTTT.

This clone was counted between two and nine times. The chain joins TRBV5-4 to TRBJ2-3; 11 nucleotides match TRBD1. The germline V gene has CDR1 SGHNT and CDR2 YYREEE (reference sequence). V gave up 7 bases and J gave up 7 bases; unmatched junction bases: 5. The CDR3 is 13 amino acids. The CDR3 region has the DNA TGTGCCAGCTGGACAGGGGGCTTCAATACGCAGTATTTT. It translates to CASWTGGFNTQYF.

The CDR3 here is CASSQDQDYSNQPQHF. The CDR3 region has the DNA TGCGCCAGCAGCCAAGATCAGGACTATAGCAATCAGCCCCAGCATTTT. The chain carries TRBV4-1 and TRBJ1-5; D gene ambiguous. Trimming left V 0 bases short and J 0 bases short, with 9 bases between. This CDR3 contains 16 residues. From germline, CDR1 is MGHRA and CDR2 YSYEKL.

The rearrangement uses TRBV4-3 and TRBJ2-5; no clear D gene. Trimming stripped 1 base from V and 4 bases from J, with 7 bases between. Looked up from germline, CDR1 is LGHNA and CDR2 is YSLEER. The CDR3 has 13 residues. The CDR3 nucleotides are TGCGCCAGCAGCCAAGCTGTGGCAGAGACCCAGTACTTC. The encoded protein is CASSQAVAETQYF.

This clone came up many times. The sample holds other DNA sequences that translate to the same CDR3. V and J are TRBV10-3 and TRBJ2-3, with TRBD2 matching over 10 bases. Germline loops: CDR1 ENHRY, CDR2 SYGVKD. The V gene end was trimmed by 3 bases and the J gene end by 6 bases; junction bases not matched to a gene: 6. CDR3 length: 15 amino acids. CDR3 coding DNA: TGTGCCATCAGTGATAGCCTAGCGGGAGCGGATACGCAGTATTTT. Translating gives CAISDSLAGADTQYF.

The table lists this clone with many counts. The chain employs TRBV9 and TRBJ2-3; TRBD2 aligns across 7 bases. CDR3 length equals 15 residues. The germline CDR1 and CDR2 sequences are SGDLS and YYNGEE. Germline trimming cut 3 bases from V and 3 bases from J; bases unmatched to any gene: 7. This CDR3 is CASSGRLAGTDTQYF. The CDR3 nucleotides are TGTGCCAGCAGCGGACGACTAGCAGGTACAGATACGCAGTATTTT.

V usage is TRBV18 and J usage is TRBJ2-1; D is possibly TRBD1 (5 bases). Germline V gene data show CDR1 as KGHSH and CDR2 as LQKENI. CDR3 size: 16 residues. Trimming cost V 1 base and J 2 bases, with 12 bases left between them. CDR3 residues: CASSPQGLRAYNEQFF. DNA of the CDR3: TGTGCCAGCTCACCACAGGGGCTGCGAGCCTACAATGAGCAGTTCTTC. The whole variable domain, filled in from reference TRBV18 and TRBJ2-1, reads NAGVMQNPRHLVRRRGQEARLRCSPMKGHSHVYWYRQLPEEGLKFMVYLQKENIIDESGMPKERFSAEFPKEGPSILRIQQVVRGDSAAYFCASSPQGLRAYNEQFFGPGTRLTVL.

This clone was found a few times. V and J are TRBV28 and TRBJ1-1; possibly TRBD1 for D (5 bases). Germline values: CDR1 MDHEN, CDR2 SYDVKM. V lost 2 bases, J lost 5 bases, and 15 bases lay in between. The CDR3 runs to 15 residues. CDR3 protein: CASSLVVGVGTEAFF. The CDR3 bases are TGTGCCAGCAGTTTAGTTGTGGGGGTAGGAACTGAAGCTTTCTTT.

Here the CDR3 reads CSGRTGDPYEQYF. The CDR3 DNA reads TGCAGTGGTAGGACAGGGGATCCCTACGAGCAGTACTTC. The J gene is TRBJ2-7, the V gene TRBV29-1; 9 bases map to TRBD1. Germline V lookup: CDR1 SQVTM, CDR2 ANQGSEA. This CDR3 is built from 13 residues.

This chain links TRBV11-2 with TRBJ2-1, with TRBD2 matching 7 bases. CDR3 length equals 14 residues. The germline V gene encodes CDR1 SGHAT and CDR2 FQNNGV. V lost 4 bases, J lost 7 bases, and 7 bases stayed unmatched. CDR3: CASSSPAGDNEQFF. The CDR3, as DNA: TGTGCCAGCAGCTCGCCCGCGGGAGATAATGAGCAGTTCTTC. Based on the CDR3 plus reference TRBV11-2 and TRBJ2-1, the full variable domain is EAGVAQSPRYKIIEKRQSVAFWCNPISGHATLYWYQQILGQGPKLLIQFQNNGVVDDSQLPKDRFSAERLKGVDSTLKIQPAKLEDSAVYLCASSSPAGDNEQFFGPGTRLTVL.